A single sample is the source of the 9 T cell receptor beta chains below, sequenced in a study of cytotoxic CD8 clonotypes in ibrutinib-treated CLL. Here immunoSEQ multiplex PCR was the method, and the copy in TCRdb shows in-frame clones only, minus some. The sample shows roughly 60,000 clones, approximately 71% of them seen only once. The sequencing used PBMCs, collected after 12 months of ibrutinib treatment. Every receptor here comes from a human donor with chronic lymphocytic leukemia.

The genes are TRBV19 and TRBJ2-2; tentatively, D is TRBD2 (6 bases). CDR1 LNHDA and CDR2 SQIVND come from the germline V gene (reference sequence). The length of the CDR3 is 17 residues. With 0 bases removed from V and 7 bases from J, the gap between germline ends came to 18 bases. The CDR3 reads CASSIDLARELNGELFF. The CDR3 DNA sequence: TGTGCCAGTAGTATAGATCTAGCGAGGGAGCTCAACGGGGAGCTGTTTTTT.

The chain is built from TRBV9 and TRBJ2-2, with TRBD2 as a possible D gene (6 bases). The germline CDR1 and CDR2 sequences are SGDLS and YYNGEE. The CDR3 is 16 amino acids. With 1 base removed from V and 5 bases from J, the gap between germline ends came to 15 bases. CDR3 nucleotides: TGTGCCAGCAGCGTAATGTGGGCTAGCGAGACCGGGGAGCTGTTTTTT. Translation: CASSVMWASETGELFF.

The gene calls are TRBV4-1 and TRBJ2-3, with a weak D call TRBD1 (7 bases). The germline CDR1 and CDR2 sequences are MGHRA and YSYEKL. V was trimmed by 4 bases and J by 4 bases, leaving 21 bases between them. The CDR3 totals 17 residues. This chain's CDR3 is CASSRWTGGGDADTQYF. Here the CDR3 DNA reads TGCGCCAGCAGCCGTTGGACAGGCGGCGGGGACGCAGATACGCAGTATTTT.

This clone appeared once. The chain combines TRBV7-3 with TRBJ2-7; TRBD1 matches at 9 bases. J was trimmed by 5 bases and V by 5 bases; bases with no gene match: 7. The CDR3 length is 14 residues. Looked up from germline, CDR1 is SGHTA and CDR2 is FQGTGA. The CDR3 nucleotides are TGTGCCAGCAGCCCGGGACAGGGCTTCGACGAGCAGTACTTC. This gives the protein CASSPGQGFDEQYF.

The chain joins TRBV19 to TRBJ2-7; D remains unclear. Germline lookup yields CDR1 LNHDA and CDR2 SQIVND (reference sequence). Trimming took 9 bases from V and 5 from J, leaving 11 bases between them. The CDR3 is made up of 11 amino acids. The CDR3 DNA reads TGTGCCAGCATGGGGTCCAACGAGCAGTACTTC. Translation: CASMGSNEQYF.

The chain combines TRBV11-2 with TRBJ2-1; the match to TRBD2 covers 11 bases. Germline CDR1 and CDR2: SGHAT and FQNNGV. The junction had 6 bases not matched to a gene; V was cut back by 4 bases and J by 4 bases. This CDR3 comprises 16 residues. The CDR3 nucleotides read TGTGCCAGCAGCTCCCACACTAGCGGGGGTTACAATGAGCAGTTCTTC. It encodes CASSSHTSGGYNEQFF. The variable domain in full, with the rest retrieved from reference TRBV11-2 and TRBJ2-1, is EAGVAQSPRYKIIEKRQSVAFWCNPISGHATLYWYQQILGQGPKLLIQFQNNGVVDDSQLPKDRFSAERLKGVDSTLKIQPAKLEDSAVYLCASSSHTSGGYNEQFFGPGTRLTVL.

This clone has more than one count but fewer than ten. The chain combines TRBV6-1 with TRBJ1-2; D is perhaps TRBD1 (5 bases). V was clipped by 2 bases and J by 2 bases, with 9 bases between them. CDR1 and CDR2 from the germline V gene are MNHNS and SASEGT. There are 14 residues in the CDR3. CDR3 coding DNA: TGTGCCAGCAGTGAACACCCAGGGAACTATGGCTACACCTTC. As protein: CASSEHPGNYGYTF.

CDR3 sequence (DNA): TGTGCCAGCAGCTTCAGCGGGGGGCAGAAGACCCAGTACTTC. It translates to CASSFSGGQKTQYF. This sequence joins TRBV11-1 and TRBJ2-5, with 9 bases lining up with TRBD2. The CDR3 consists of 14 residues. The germline V gene encodes CDR1 SGHAT and CDR2 FQDESV (reference sequence). V trimming: 3 bases; J trimming: 6 bases; junction bases outside the gene matches: 5.

The chain couples TRBV6-5 to TRBJ2-7, with D maybe TRBD2 (6 bases). The CDR3 covers 14 residues. CDR1 is MNHEY, CDR2 SVGAGI, per germline. Trimming pared 1 base from V and 6 bases from J, leaving 13 bases between. CDR3 in DNA: TGTGCCAGCAGTTACTTGACTAGTATGCGCGAGCAGTACTTC. This codes for CASSYLTSMREQYF.